The 11 T cell receptor beta chains listed next were all sequenced from one sample in a study of post-analysis software for immune sequencing data. Study outcomes and limitations: In patients, TRBV5-6, TRBV5-1 and TRBV20-1 belonged to several TRBV segments found more frequently than in controls.

These TCRs' antigens remain unknown. The TCR beta cDNA libraries carried unique molecular identifiers. TCRdb used MiXCR to reprocess the PCR reads, holding one entry per CDR3 protein. In the table there are approximately 770,000 distinct CDR3 sequences, roughly 50% of which are singletons. The sample consisted of blood. The receptors were sampled from a girl between 5 and 17 years old with multiple sclerosis.

This clonotype was detected only a few times. The V gene is TRBV29-1, the J gene TRBJ2-3; D not resolved. The CDR3 totals 12 residues. V lost 5 bases, J lost 2 bases, and 8 bases lay in between. Germline loops: CDR1 SQVTM, CDR2 ANQGSEA. The CDR3 loop is CSVMGTTDTQYF. CDR3 sequence (DNA): TGCAGCGTTATGGGAACCACAGATACGCAGTATTTT.

The gene calls are TRBV12-3 or TRBV12-4 and TRBJ2-7, with D maybe TRBD2 (5 bases). Trimming removed 8 bases from V and 12 bases from J, with 23 bases in between. The CDR3 is made up of 13 amino acids. The CDR3 sequence: CASHRWGEETRYF. The CDR3 DNA sequence: TGTGCCAGCCATCGTTGGGGAGAAGAGACCCGGTACTTC.

DNA of the CDR3: TGTGCCAGCAGCGGGACTAGGGGGATGCATGAGCAGTTCTTC. Its translation is CASSGTRGMHEQFF. The chain has TRBV9 and TRBJ2-1, with a tentative D call TRBD2 (7 bases). The CDR3 is made up of 14 amino acids. Germline V gene data show CDR1 as SGDLS and CDR2 as YYNGEE. Trimming cost V 3 bases and J 8 bases, with 15 bases left between them.

V usage is TRBV9 and J usage is TRBJ2-1, with 9 bases that match TRBD2. Germline V gene lookup returns CDR1 SGDLS and CDR2 YYNGEE. V dropped 0 bases and J dropped 8; count of bases not matched to a gene: 18. This CDR3 has 19 amino acids. In nucleotides, the CDR3 is TGTGCCAGCAGCGTAGCCCTAGCGGGAAAAAAGGGGGACGAGGATGAGCAGTTCTTC. Translated: CASSVALAGKKGDEDEQFF.

The J gene is TRBJ1-5, the V gene TRBV20-1, with TRBD1 matching over 7 bases. From germline, CDR1 is DFQATT and CDR2 SNEGSKA (reference sequence). V lost 5 bases and J lost 3; bases outside the gene matches: 1. The CDR3 is 12 residues long. CDR3 DNA sequence: TGCAGTGCTGGGACAGTCAATCAGCCCCAGCATTTT. This translates into CSAGTVNQPQHF.

This chain connects TRBV20-1 to TRBJ2-2; tentative D call: TRBD2 (6 bases). The germline CDR1 and CDR2 sequences are DFQATT and SNEGSKA (reference sequence). This CDR3 contains 14 residues. Trimming took 2 bases from V and 4 from J, leaving 11 bases between them. The CDR3 spells CSARTSRGTGELFF. The CDR3 DNA is TGCAGTGCTAGAACTAGCAGAGGCACCGGGGAGCTGTTTTTT.

The chain is built from TRBV12-5 and TRBJ2-3; D may be TRBD2 (6 bases). The germline CDR1 and CDR2 sequences are LGHNT and FRNRAP. Trimming shortened V by 1 base and J by 1 base, and 12 bases separated the two germline ends. This CDR3 has 16 residues. CDR3 loop: CASGLGTSIGTDTQYF. In DNA form, the CDR3 reads TGTGCTAGTGGTTTGGGAACTAGCATCGGCACAGATACGCAGTATTTT.

CDR3 residues: CASSLEGRRISGANVLTF. The CDR3 nucleotides read TGTGCCAGCAGCTTAGAGGGCAGGAGGATCTCTGGGGCCAACGTCCTGACTTTC. The chain combines TRBV7-6 with TRBJ2-6; tentative D call: TRBD2 (5 bases). The germline gives CDR1 SGHVS, CDR2 FNYEAQ. Trimming pared 1 base from V and 0 bases from J, leaving 13 bases between. The CDR3 is 18 residues long.

This chain uses TRBV20-1 with TRBJ2-1; TRBD2 matches at 7 bases. The J segment lost 1 base and the V segment lost 6 bases, leaving 9 bases of the junction unmatched. This CDR3 has 15 amino acids. Germline lookup yields CDR1 DFQATT and CDR2 SNEGSKA (reference sequence). CDR3 nucleotides: TGCAGTGCGGCATCGGCGGGAGCATCCTACAATGAGCAGTTCTTC. Its protein is CSAASAGASYNEQFF.

The gene calls are TRBV12-3 or TRBV12-4 and TRBJ1-2, with a weak D call TRBD1 (6 bases). The CDR3 has 12 residues. Trimming left V 6 bases short and J 7 bases short, with 12 bases between. CDR3 bases: TGTGCCAGCAGCACAGGGTTGGGTGGCTACACCTTC. Amino acids: CASSTGLGGYTF.

This sequence joins TRBV20-1 and TRBJ2-1; 11 bases line up with TRBD2. This CDR3 has 20 amino acids. From germline, CDR1 is DFQATT and CDR2 SNEGSKA (reference sequence). Trimming removed 1 base from V and 0 bases from J; junction bases left unmatched: 14. CDR3 protein: CSARGWPSGRNTYSYNEQFF. The CDR3 DNA follows: TGCAGTGCTAGAGGTTGGCCTAGCGGGAGGAATACATACTCCTACAATGAGCAGTTCTTC.